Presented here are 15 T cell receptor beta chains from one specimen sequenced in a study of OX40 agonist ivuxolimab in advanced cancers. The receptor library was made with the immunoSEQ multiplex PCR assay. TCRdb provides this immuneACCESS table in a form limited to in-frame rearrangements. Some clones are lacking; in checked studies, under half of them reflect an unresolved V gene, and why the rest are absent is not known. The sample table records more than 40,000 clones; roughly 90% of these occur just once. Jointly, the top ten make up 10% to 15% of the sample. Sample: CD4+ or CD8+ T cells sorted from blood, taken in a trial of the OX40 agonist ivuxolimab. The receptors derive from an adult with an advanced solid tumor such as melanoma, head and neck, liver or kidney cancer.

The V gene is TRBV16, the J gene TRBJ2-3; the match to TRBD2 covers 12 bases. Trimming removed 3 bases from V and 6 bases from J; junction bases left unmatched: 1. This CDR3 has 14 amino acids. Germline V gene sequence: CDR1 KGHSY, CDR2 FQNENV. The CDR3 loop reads CASSQGTSGDTQYF. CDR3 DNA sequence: TGTGCCAGCAGCCAGGGGACTAGCGGGGATACGCAGTATTTT.

The CDR3 sequence is CASSPHGTWDQPQHF. CDR3 DNA: TGTGCCAGCAGCCCCCACGGGACTTGGGATCAGCCCCAGCATTTT. The V gene is TRBV7-6, the J gene TRBJ1-5; a possible D gene is TRBD1 (5 bases). Germline CDR1 is SGHVS and CDR2 is FNYEAQ. The CDR3 has 15 amino acids. The germline V and J ends were trimmed by 5 bases and 5 bases, with 16 bases remaining between them.

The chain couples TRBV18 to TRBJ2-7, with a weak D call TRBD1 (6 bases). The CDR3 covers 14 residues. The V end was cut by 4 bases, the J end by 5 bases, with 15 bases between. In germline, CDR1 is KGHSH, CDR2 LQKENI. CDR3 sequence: CASSLISGADEQYF. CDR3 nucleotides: TGTGCCAGCTCACTTATTTCAGGGGCGGACGAGCAGTACTTC.

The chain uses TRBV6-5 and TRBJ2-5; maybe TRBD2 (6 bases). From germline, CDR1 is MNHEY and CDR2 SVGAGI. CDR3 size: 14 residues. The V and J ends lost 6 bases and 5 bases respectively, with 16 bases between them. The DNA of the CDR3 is TGTGCCAGCAGCCCGGGCGGGATTACTGAGACCCAGTACTTC. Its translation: CASSPGGITETQYF.

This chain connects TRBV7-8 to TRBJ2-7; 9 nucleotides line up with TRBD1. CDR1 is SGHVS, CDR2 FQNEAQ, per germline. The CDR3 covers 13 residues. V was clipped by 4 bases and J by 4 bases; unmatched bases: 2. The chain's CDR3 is CASSWGQGYEQYF. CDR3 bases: TGTGCCAGCAGCTGGGGACAGGGTTACGAGCAGTACTTC.

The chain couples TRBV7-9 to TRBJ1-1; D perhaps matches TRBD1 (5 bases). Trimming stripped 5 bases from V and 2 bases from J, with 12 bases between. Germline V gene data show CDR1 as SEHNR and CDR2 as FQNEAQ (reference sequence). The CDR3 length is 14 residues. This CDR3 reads CASSPGTANTEAFF. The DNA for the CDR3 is TGTGCCAGCAGCCCCGGGACGGCTAACACTGAAGCTTTCTTT.

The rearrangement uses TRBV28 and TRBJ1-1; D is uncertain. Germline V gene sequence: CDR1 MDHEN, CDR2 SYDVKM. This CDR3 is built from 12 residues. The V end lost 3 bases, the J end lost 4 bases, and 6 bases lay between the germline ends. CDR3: CASSFQITEAFF. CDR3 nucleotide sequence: TGTGCCAGCAGTTTTCAAATCACTGAAGCTTTCTTT.

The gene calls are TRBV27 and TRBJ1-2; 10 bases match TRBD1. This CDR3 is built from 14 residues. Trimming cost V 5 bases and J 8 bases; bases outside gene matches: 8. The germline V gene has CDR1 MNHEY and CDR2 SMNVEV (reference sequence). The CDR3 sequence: CASSVGQGFYGYTF. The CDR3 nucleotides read TGTGCCAGCAGTGTGGGACAGGGGTTTTACGGCTACACCTTC.

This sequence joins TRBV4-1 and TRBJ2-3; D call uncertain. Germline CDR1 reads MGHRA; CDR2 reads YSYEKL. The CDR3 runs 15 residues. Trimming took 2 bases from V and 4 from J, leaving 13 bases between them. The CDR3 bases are TGCGCCAGCAGCCAATTGAGGTCTGGGGCAGATACGCAGTATTTT. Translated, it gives CASSQLRSGADTQYF.

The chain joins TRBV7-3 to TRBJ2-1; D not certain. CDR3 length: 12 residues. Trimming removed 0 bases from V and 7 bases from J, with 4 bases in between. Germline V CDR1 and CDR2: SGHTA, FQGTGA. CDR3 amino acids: CASSLTGNEQFF. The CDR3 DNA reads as TGTGCCAGCAGCTTAACTGGGAATGAGCAGTTCTTC.

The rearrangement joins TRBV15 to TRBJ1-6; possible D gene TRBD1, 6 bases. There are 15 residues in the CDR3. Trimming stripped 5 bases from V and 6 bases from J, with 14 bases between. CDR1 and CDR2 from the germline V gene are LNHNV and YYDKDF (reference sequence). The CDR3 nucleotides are TGTGCCACCAGCGGTAGGACAGCCACTAATTCACCCCTCCACTTT. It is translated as CATSGRTATNSPLHF.

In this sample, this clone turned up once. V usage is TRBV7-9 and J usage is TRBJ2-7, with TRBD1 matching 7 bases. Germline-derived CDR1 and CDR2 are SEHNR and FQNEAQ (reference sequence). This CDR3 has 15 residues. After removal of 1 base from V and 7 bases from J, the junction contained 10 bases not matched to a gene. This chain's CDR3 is CASSLGGGTLIEQYF. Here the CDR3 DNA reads TGTGCCAGCAGCTTAGGAGGGGGCACCTTAATTGAGCAGTACTTC.

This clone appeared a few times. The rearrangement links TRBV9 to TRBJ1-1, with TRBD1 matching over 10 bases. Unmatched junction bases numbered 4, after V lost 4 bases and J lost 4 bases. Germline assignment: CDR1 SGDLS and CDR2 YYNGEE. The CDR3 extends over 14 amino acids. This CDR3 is CASSTGTGATEAFF. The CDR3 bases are TGTGCCAGCAGCACAGGGACAGGGGCCACTGAAGCTTTCTTT.

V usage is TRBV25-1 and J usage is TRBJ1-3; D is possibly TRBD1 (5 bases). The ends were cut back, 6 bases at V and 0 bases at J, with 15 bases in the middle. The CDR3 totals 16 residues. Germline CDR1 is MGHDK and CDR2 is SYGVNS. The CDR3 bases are TGTGCCAGCAGCCCCCCCGGGAGGGGCTCTGGAAACACCATATATTTT. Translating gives CASSPPGRGSGNTIYF.

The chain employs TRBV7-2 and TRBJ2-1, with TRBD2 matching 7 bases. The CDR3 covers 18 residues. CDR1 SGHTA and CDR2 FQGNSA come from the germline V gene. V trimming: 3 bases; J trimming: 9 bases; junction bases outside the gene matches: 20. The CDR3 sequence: CASSFAIPSGPRLAEQFF. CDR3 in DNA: TGTGCCAGCAGCTTTGCGATCCCTAGCGGACCCAGGTTAGCTGAGCAGTTCTTC.